The rows below give T cell receptor beta chains drawn from one sample of a study of patients and donors after allogeneic stem cell transplantation. TCRdb fed the RT-PCR reads into MiXCR, producing one record per CDR3 protein. Of almost 90,000 distinct CDR3 sequences listed, less than 5% are singletons. The specimen was blood, either unsorted or a sorted T cell fraction (not recorded which). The origin of the receptors is a human donor who was either an allogeneic HSCT recipient or a stem cell or donor lymphocyte infusion donor (not recorded which). It is not recorded whose cells these are; they may come from a transplant donor. Both conserved end residues are part of each CDR3. D genes are given only for firm matches. Clone size appears in some rows only: once, few, many, or a class for an expanded clone.

.,.,TRBV4-1,TRBJ2-7,CASSPLGTSEQYF,TGCGCCAGCAGCCCCCTCGGCACGAGCGAGCAGTACTTC
.,many,TRBV4-1,TRBJ2-1,CASSQDRGGFSQFF,TGCGCCAGCAGCCAAGACAGGGGGGGCTTCTCACAGTTCTTC
TRBD1,many,TRBV27,TRBJ1-1,CASSSLPGQRNTEAFF,TGTGCCAGCAGTTCACTCCCGGGACAGAGGAACACTGAAGCTTTCTTT
.,few,TRBV6-1,TRBJ2-2,CASSTTNTGELFF,TGTGCCAGCAGTACTACTAACACCGGGGAGCTGTTTTTT
.,many,TRBV3-1,TRBJ2-7,CASSQAGGQLYEQYF,TGTGCCAGCAGCCAAGCGGGGGGACAGCTCTACGAGCAGTACTTC
.,many,TRBV10-2,TRBJ1-2,CASSPLGSDSPYGYTF,TGCGCCAGCAGTCCCCTAGGGTCCGACAGTCCGTATGGCTACACCTTC
TRBD2,many,TRBV7-6,TRBJ2-1,CASSLDSPGRASYNEQFF,TGTGCCAGCAGCTTAGATTCCCCCGGGAGGGCGTCCTACAATGAGCAGTTCTTC
.,few,TRBV4-1,TRBJ1-1,CASSLTEQMNTEAFF,TGCGCCAGCAGCCTGACAGAACAAATGAACACTGAAGCTTTCTTT
TRBD1,many,TRBV28,TRBJ1-4,CASSSTILTGRKLFF,TGTGCCAGCAGTTCAACCATCTTGACAGGGAGGAAACTGTTTTTT
TRBD1,many,TRBV20-1,TRBJ2-7,CSASTGQGLYEQYF,TGCAGTGCTAGCACGGGACAGGGGTTGTACGAGCAGTACTTC
TRBD1,many,TRBV29-1,TRBJ2-3,CSVSGGQGGIDTQYF,TGCAGCGTTTCCGGTGGACAGGGAGGTATAGATACGCAGTATTTT
.,many,TRBV12-3/TRBV12-4,TRBJ1-1,CASSFGGGTEAFF,TGTGCCAGCAGTTTCGGGGGAGGCACTGAAGCTTTCTTT
TRBD1,many,TRBV9,TRBJ2-7,CASSPRTGYEQYF,TGTGCCAGCAGCCCCAGGACAGGGTACGAGCAGTACTTC
TRBD2,few,TRBV11-3,TRBJ2-1,CASSLEAGGRNEQFF,TGTGCCAGCAGCTTAGAAGCGGGGGGGCGCAATGAGCAGTTCTTC
TRBD1,few,TRBV14,TRBJ2-6,CASSRRTGPASGANVLTF,TGTGCCAGCAGCCGGCGGACAGGGCCGGCCTCTGGGGCCAACGTCCTGACTTTC
.,.,TRBV18,TRBJ1-1,CASSTYRQNTEAFF,TGTGCCAGCTCTACCTACCGACAGAACACTGAAGCTTTCTTT
.,.,TRBV5-1,TRBJ2-2,CASSLVPQPSNTGELFF,TGCGCCAGCAGCTTGGTTCCCCAACCAAGCAACACCGGGGAGCTGTTTTTT
TRBD1,many,TRBV24-1,TRBJ2-1,CATRQGTSEQFF,TGTGCCACCCGACAGGGAACGAGTGAGCAGTTCTTC
.,many,TRBV2,TRBJ2-3,CASSGNTDTQYF,TGTGCCAGCAGTGGTAATACAGATACGCAGTATTTT
TRBD1,many,TRBV4-2,TRBJ1-2,CASSQISGTGFGYTF,TGTGCCAGCAGCCAAATTTCCGGGACAGGGTTCGGCTACACCTTC
TRBD2,.,TRBV19,TRBJ2-7,CASSMLISGGPYEQYF,TGTGCCAGTAGTATGTTGATTAGCGGGGGGCCCTACGAGCAGTACTTC
TRBD2,.,TRBV30,TRBJ2-6,CAWSGGGAGANVLTF,TGTGCCTGGAGTGGTGGGGGGGCTGGGGCCAACGTCCTGACTTTC
.,many,TRBV7-8,TRBJ2-1,CASSLARDEQFF,TGTGCCAGCAGCTTAGCTCGTGATGAGCAGTTCTTC
.,many,TRBV27,TRBJ2-5,CASSLDRGETQYF,TGTGCCAGCAGTTTGGATAGGGGAGAGACCCAGTACTTC
TRBD1,few,TRBV19,TRBJ2-7,CASSDRDRNYEQYF,TGTGCCAGTAGTGACCGGGACAGGAATTACGAGCAGTACTTC
.,many,TRBV20-1,TRBJ2-7,CRAGPWTHEQYF,TGCAGAGCCGGGCCGTGGACCCACGAGCAGTACTTC
TRBD2,many,TRBV7-8,TRBJ2-2,CASTPRLARNTGELFF,TGTGCCAGCACCCCTAGACTAGCTCGGAACACCGGGGAGCTGTTTTTT
.,many,TRBV7-2,TRBJ2-5,CASSFIYGNNRQETQYF,TGTGCCAGCAGCTTCATTTATGGGAACAACCGGCAGGAGACCCAGTACTTC
.,many,TRBV5-1,TRBJ1-1,CASSGLNTEAFF,TGCGCCAGCAGCGGATTGAACACTGAAGCTTTCTTT
.,.,TRBV5-5,TRBJ1-2,CASSRSYGYTF,TGTGCCAGCAGCAGGTCCTATGGCTACACCTTC
TRBD1,few,TRBV5-1,TRBJ2-7,CASSLVPGTGGGNEQYF,TGCGCCAGCAGCCTCGTCCCCGGGACAGGGGGCGGGAACGAGCAGTACTTC
TRBD2,.,TRBV7-9,TRBJ2-1,CASSFRTSGHNEQFF,TGTGCCAGCAGTTTCCGGACTAGCGGACACAATGAGCAGTTCTTC
.,many,TRBV28,TRBJ1-5,CASSQRGGARGQPQHF,TGTGCCAGCAGCCAAAGGGGGGGGGCGCGGGGTCAGCCCCAGCATTTT
TRBD2,.,TRBV6-1,TRBJ2-2,CASSVGLALENTGELFF,TGTGCCAGCAGCGTGGGACTAGCCCTTGAGAACACCGGGGAGCTGTTTTTT
.,many,TRBV6-1,TRBJ1-4,CASSLDATNEKLFF,TGTGCCAGCAGTCTAGATGCAACTAATGAAAAACTGTTTTTT
.,few,TRBV9,TRBJ2-3,CASSVDGSDTQYF,TGTGCCAGCAGCGTAGACGGGTCAGATACGCAGTATTTT
.,.,TRBV11-2,TRBJ1-2,CASSLTRTNYGYTF,TGTGCCAGCAGCTTGACAAGAACTAACTATGGCTACACCTTC
.,few,TRBV20-1,TRBJ1-5,CSASARRNLNQPQHF,TGCAGTGCTAGTGCCCGCCGAAACCTTAATCAGCCCCAGCATTTT
.,many,TRBV3-1,TRBJ2-1,CASSYRRRLRDNEQFF,TGTGCCAGCAGCTACCGACGCAGGTTGAGAGACAATGAGCAGTTCTTC
TRBD2,many,TRBV20-1,TRBJ2-7,CSARPLARREEQYF,TGCAGTGCTAGACCACTAGCGAGACGGGAAGAGCAGTACTTC